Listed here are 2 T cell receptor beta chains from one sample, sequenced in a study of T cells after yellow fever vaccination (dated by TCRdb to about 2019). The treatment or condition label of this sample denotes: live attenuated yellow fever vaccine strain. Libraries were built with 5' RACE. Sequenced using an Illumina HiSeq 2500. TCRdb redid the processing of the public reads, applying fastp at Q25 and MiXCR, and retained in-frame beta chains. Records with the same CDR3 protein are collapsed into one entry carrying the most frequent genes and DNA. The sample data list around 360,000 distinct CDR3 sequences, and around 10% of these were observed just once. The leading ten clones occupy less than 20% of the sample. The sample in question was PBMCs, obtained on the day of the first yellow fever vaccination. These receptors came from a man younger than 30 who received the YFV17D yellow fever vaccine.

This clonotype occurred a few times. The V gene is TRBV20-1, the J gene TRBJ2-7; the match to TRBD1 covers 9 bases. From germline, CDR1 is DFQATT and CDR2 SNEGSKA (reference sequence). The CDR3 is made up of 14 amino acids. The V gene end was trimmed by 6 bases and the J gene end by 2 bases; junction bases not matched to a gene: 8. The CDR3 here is CSATGQGITYEQYF. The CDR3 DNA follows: TGCAGTGCCACCGGACAGGGGATTACCTACGAGCAGTACTTC.

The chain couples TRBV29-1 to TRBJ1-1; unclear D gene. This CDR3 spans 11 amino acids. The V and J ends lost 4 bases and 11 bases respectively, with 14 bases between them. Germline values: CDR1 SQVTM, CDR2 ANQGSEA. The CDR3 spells CSVVFDFWAFF. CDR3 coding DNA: TGCAGCGTTGTTTTCGACTTTTGGGCTTTCTTT.